Reported below is one T cell receptor (beta chain). Participant-given clinical history determined each cohort assignment. The CDR3 totals 16 residues. V lost 3 bases, J lost 0 bases, and 6 bases stayed unmatched. Looked up from germline, CDR1 is MNHNY and CDR2 is SVGAGI (reference sequence). These data originate in a study of blood T cell repertoires in COVID-19. Produced via immunoSEQ multiplex PCR; TCRdb's table is partial and in-frame only. The sample has hundreds of thousands of clones, about 90% seen once; the top ten hold about 6%. The clonotype comes from a woman in her 30s with acute COVID-19. The chain is built from TRBV6-6 and TRBJ1-1; 8 nucleotides match TRBD1. The sample consisted of PBMCs or T cells enriched from blood (not recorded which). This chain's CDR3 is CASSYPPQGVNTEAFF. CDR3 coding DNA: TGTGCCAGCAGTTATCCTCCACAGGGGGTGAACACTGAAGCTTTCTTT.